Below are 2 T cell receptor beta chains sequenced from a single sample in a study of blood T cell repertoires in COVID-19. The repertoire was sequenced with immunoSEQ multiplex PCR; TCRdb's copy has only in-frame clones and lacks some. The sample holds over 150,000 clones, roughly 84% seen once. Sequencing input: peripheral blood. All receptors derive from a man between 18 and 29 years old with active or convalescent COVID-19.

The chain is built from TRBV7-2 and TRBJ2-7, with a weak D call TRBD2 (6 bases). The V end was cut by 2 bases, the J end by 3 bases, with 17 bases between. Germline CDR1 reads SGHTA; CDR2 reads FQGNSA. There are 16 residues in the CDR3. The CDR3 sequence is CASSLNLAGLSYEQYF. CDR3 sequence (DNA): TGTGCCAGCAGCTTAAATCTCGCGGGACTCAGCTACGAGCAGTACTTC.

The V gene is TRBV5-1, the J gene TRBJ2-3, with a possible D match to TRBD1 (5 bases). The germline CDR1 and CDR2 sequences are SGHRS and YFSETQ. This CDR3 has 16 amino acids. With 0 bases removed from V and 2 bases from J, the gap between germline ends came to 13 bases. The CDR3 loop is CASSLVNRGPTDTQYF. CDR3 in DNA: TGCGCCAGCAGCTTGGTGAATAGGGGTCCCACAGATACGCAGTATTTT.